This entry lists 26 T cell receptor beta chains sequenced from one sample in a study of shared clonotypes between healthy human individuals. Sequencing was performed with immunoSEQ multiplex PCR; in TCRdb, only in-frame clones are kept and a portion is missing. Here the sample spans approximately 400,000 clones, about 96% being singletons. The sequencing input was memory CD8+ T cells sorted from blood. Subset: CD45RO+ cells pooled with CCR7-negative TemRA cells. The receptors derive from a man aged 30-40 years in good health.

The chain uses TRBV10-2 and TRBJ2-7; 9 bases map to TRBD2. V shed 3 bases, J shed 3 bases, and the junction held 0 bases outside the gene matches. This CDR3 region has 13 residues. Germline-derived CDR1 and CDR2 are WSHSY and SAAADI. The CDR3 here is CASSELAGYEQYF. The CDR3 coding sequence is TGCGCCAGCAGTGAACTAGCGGGCTACGAGCAGTACTTC.

This chain uses TRBV6-5 with TRBJ2-7; 7 bases fit TRBD1. CDR1 MNHEY and CDR2 SVGAGI come from the germline V gene. This CDR3 spans 13 amino acids. Germline trimming cut 5 bases from V and 3 bases from J; bases unmatched to any gene: 4. The CDR3 DNA reads as TGTGCCAGCAGTATGCCAGGGGGCTACGAGCAGTACTTC. Translated, it gives CASSMPGGYEQYF.

The chain links TRBV27 to TRBJ2-7; no clear D. Looked up from germline, CDR1 is MNHEY and CDR2 is SMNVEV (reference sequence). The CDR3 is made up of 15 amino acids. V lost 5 bases, J lost 2 bases, and 16 bases lay in between. Here the CDR3 reads CASSNYPSVPYEQYF. The CDR3, as DNA: TGTGCCAGCAGTAACTACCCATCGGTACCCTACGAGCAGTACTTC.

The CDR3 coding sequence is TGCGCCAGCAGCCCGGGAGCCCTAGGAAACACCATATATTTT. It encodes CASSPGALGNTIYF. The J gene is TRBJ1-3, the V gene TRBV5-1; D gene ambiguous. The germline V and J ends were trimmed by 4 bases and 4 bases, with 12 bases remaining between them. The germline gives CDR1 SGHRS, CDR2 YFSETQ. CDR3 length: 14 residues.

This sequence joins TRBV5-1 and TRBJ2-7; TRBD1 aligns across 8 bases. This CDR3 is built from 15 residues. Losses at the gene ends were 4 bases for V and 5 bases for J; bases not matched to a gene: 11. Germline V gene sequence: CDR1 SGHRS, CDR2 YFSETQ. The DNA for the CDR3 is TGCGCCAGCAGCCCGAGGGGGGCAGGGGGCGACGAGCAGTACTTC. Translated, it gives CASSPRGAGGDEQYF.

The CDR3: CASSPPLAGAREQFF. CDR3 DNA: TGTGCCAGCTCACCACCGTTAGCGGGGGCCCGGGAGCAGTTCTTC. This chain links TRBV18 with TRBJ2-1; 9 bases match TRBD2. The V segment lost 0 bases and the J segment 10 bases; nucleotides outside the gene matches: 7. Germline V lookup: CDR1 KGHSH, CDR2 LQKENI. The CDR3 runs to 15 residues.

The rearrangement uses TRBV5-4 and TRBJ2-7; D could derive from TRBD1 or TRBD2 (5 bases each). Germline lookup yields CDR1 SGHNT and CDR2 YYREEE (reference sequence). V lost 4 bases to trimming and J lost 0 bases, with 11 bases between them. This CDR3 region has 14 residues. The CDR3 nucleotides are TGTGCCAGCAGCCCTGGGGACCGCTCCTACGAGCAGTACTTC. Its translation: CASSPGDRSYEQYF.

V is TRBV11-1 and J is TRBJ2-1; either TRBD1 or TRBD2 may fit D (5 bases each). V shed 8 bases and J shed 2 bases, with 13 bases lying between them. CDR1 and CDR2 from the germline V gene are SGHAT and FQDESV (reference sequence). The CDR3 length is 14 residues. CDR3 amino acids: CASVYRGAYNEQFF. Written as DNA, the CDR3 is TGTGCCAGCGTCTACAGAGGGGCCTACAATGAGCAGTTCTTC.

The V gene is TRBV6-6, the J gene TRBJ2-7; 10 bases match TRBD2. V lost 6 bases and J lost 3; bases outside the gene matches: 5. Germline V gives CDR1 MNHNY, CDR2 SVGAGI (reference sequence). The CDR3 sequence is 14 residues long. Here the CDR3 DNA reads TGTGCCAGCAGGGCAAGCGGGAGGGTCTACGAGCAGTACTTC. Translating it yields CASRASGRVYEQYF.

This chain joins TRBV28 and TRBJ2-7; D is possibly TRBD2 (5 bases). The V end lost 3 bases, the J end lost 2 bases, and 11 bases lay between the germline ends. Germline loops: CDR1 MDHEN, CDR2 SYDVKM. CDR3 length: 14 amino acids. Written as DNA, the CDR3 is TGTGCCAGCAGTTTTTGGGGAGACACCTACGAGCAGTACTTC. Translating it yields CASSFWGDTYEQYF. The whole variable domain, filled in from reference TRBV28 and TRBJ2-7, reads DVKVTQSSRYLVKRTGEKVFLECVQDMDHENMFWYRQDPGLGLRLIYFSYDVKMKEKGDIPEGYSVSREKKERFSLILESASTNQTSMYLCASSFWGDTYEQYFGPGTRLTVT.

The J gene is TRBJ2-7, the V gene TRBV5-1; TRBD1 or TRBD2 may be the D gene (5 bases each). Germline loops: CDR1 SGHRS, CDR2 YFSETQ. This CDR3 contains 15 residues. Trimming took 2 bases from V and 5 from J, leaving 17 bases between them. CDR3 nucleotides: TGCGCCAGCAGCTTCACAGGACGGGATCGGAACGAGCAGTACTTC. This sequence encodes CASSFTGRDRNEQYF.

The chain uses TRBV4-2 and TRBJ2-5; 10 bases are a match to TRBD2. V trimming: 4 bases; J trimming: 3 bases; junction bases outside the gene matches: 11. The CDR3 is made up of 17 amino acids. Per germline, CDR1 LGHNA and CDR2 YNFKEQ. DNA of the CDR3: TGTGCCAGCAGCCCATACTGGATACTAGCGGGAAAAGAGACCCAGTACTTC. Amino acids: CASSPYWILAGKETQYF.

The rearrangement uses TRBV2 and TRBJ1-5; maybe TRBD1 (5 bases). The V and J ends lost 4 bases and 0 bases respectively, with 13 bases between them. The CDR3 runs 16 residues. Germline loops: CDR1 SNHLY, CDR2 FYNNEI. CDR3 coding DNA: TGTGCCAGCAGTGGAAGCAGGGTGTATAGCAATCAGCCCCAGCATTTT. This codes for CASSGSRVYSNQPQHF.

This clone was recorded only once. V and J are TRBV27 and TRBJ2-7; D is perhaps TRBD1 or TRBD2 (6 bases each). In germline, CDR1 is MNHEY, CDR2 SMNVEV (reference sequence). This CDR3 has 13 residues. The V and J ends lost 6 bases and 4 bases respectively, with 13 bases between them. CDR3 loop: CASRPGADYEQYF. The CDR3 DNA follows: TGTGCCAGCAGGCCGGGGGCAGATTACGAGCAGTACTTC.

The V and J genes are TRBV30 and TRBJ2-1; no definite D call. Trimming shortened V by 0 bases and J by 13 bases, and 13 bases separated the two germline ends. CDR1 and CDR2 from the germline V gene are GTSNPN and SVGIG (reference sequence). The CDR3 covers 12 residues. CDR3 bases: TGTGCCTGGAGTGTTACCCCCGACTCCCAGTTCTTC. Its translation: CAWSVTPDSQFF. Full variable domain (missing parts from reference TRBV30 and TRBJ2-1): SQTIHQWPATLVQPVGSPLSLECTVEGTSNPNLYWYRQAAGRGLQLLFYSVGIGQISSEVPQNLSASRPQDRQFILSSKKLLLSDSGFYLCAWSVTPDSQFFGPGTRLTVL.

V is TRBV28 and J is TRBJ1-2; D is possibly TRBD1 (5 bases). The CDR3 has 14 residues. Trimming shortened V by 2 bases and J by 3 bases, and 10 bases separated the two germline ends. Looked up from germline, CDR1 is MDHEN and CDR2 is SYDVKM. The CDR3 reads CASSLGGRYYGYTF. The CDR3 DNA is TGTGCCAGCAGTTTAGGGGGACGGTACTATGGCTACACCTTC.

The chain is built from TRBV6-6 and TRBJ2-3, with TRBD2 identical over 12 bases. Unmatched junction bases numbered 1, after V lost 5 bases and J lost 1 base. Germline CDR1 MNHNY, CDR2 SVGAGI (reference sequence). The length of the CDR3 is 15 residues. CDR3: CASSRLAGGTDTQYF. CDR3 DNA: TGTGCCAGCAGTAGACTAGCGGGAGGCACAGATACGCAGTATTTT.

This clone was seen only once. This chain joins TRBV19 and TRBJ1-2; no clear D gene. This CDR3 region has 16 residues. Germline-derived CDR1 and CDR2 are LNHDA and SQIVND (reference sequence). V was pared by 2 bases and J by 4 bases, with 17 bases between. The CDR3 DNA reads TGTGCCAGTAGTATATTTTACGGAGGACCTCCCTATGGCTACACCTTC. Encoded protein: CASSIFYGGPPYGYTF.

The chain recombines TRBV6-5 with TRBJ2-7, with no clear D. V dropped 5 bases and J dropped 0 bases, with 14 bases sitting between them. Germline values: CDR1 MNHEY, CDR2 SVGAGI. The CDR3 is 15 residues long. This CDR3 reads CASSPSFDNSYEQYF. The CDR3 DNA follows: TGTGCCAGCAGTCCCTCCTTCGACAACTCCTACGAGCAGTACTTC.

CDR3 nucleotide sequence: TGTGCCAGCTCACCAGGGATAGCGACAGATACGCAGTATTTT. Translating it yields CASSPGIATDTQYF. The V call is TRBV18, the J call TRBJ2-3; weak D call: TRBD2 (5 bases). CDR3 length: 14 amino acids. Trimming took off 2 bases at V and 3 bases at J, with 9 bases between the two ends. Germline CDR1 KGHSH, CDR2 LQKENI.

This sequence joins TRBV10-3 and TRBJ2-7, with D perhaps being TRBD1 or TRBD2 (7 bases each). This CDR3 spans 15 amino acids. Trimming took 3 bases from V and 5 from J, leaving 17 bases between them. Germline V gene data show CDR1 as ENHRY and CDR2 as SYGVKD. The CDR3, as DNA: TGTGCCATCAGTGAAAAGGGGGCGGGAGTACACGAGCAGTACTTC. This translates into CAISEKGAGVHEQYF.

The rearrangement joins TRBV29-1 to TRBJ2-7; 8 bases map to TRBD2. Germline V gives CDR1 SQVTM, CDR2 ANQGSEA. The junction had 2 bases not matched to a gene; V was cut back by 4 bases and J by 6 bases. This CDR3 region has 11 residues. The chain's CDR3 is CSVGTSFEQYF. The DNA for the CDR3 is TGCAGCGTTGGGACTAGCTTCGAGCAGTACTTC.

The V gene is TRBV7-9, the J gene TRBJ1-3; 8 bases are a match to TRBD1. Germline CDR1 SEHNR, CDR2 FQNEAQ (reference sequence). Trimming cost V 1 base and J 3 bases; bases outside gene matches: 5. CDR3 length equals 16 residues. The CDR3 DNA follows: TGTGCCAGCAGCTTAGAAACAGGGGGAGGTGGAAACACCATATATTTT. It is translated as CASSLETGGGGNTIYF.

This chain joins TRBV27 and TRBJ2-7; D gene uncertain. There are 14 residues in the CDR3. Germline assignment: CDR1 MNHEY and CDR2 SMNVEV (reference sequence). Deletions cut 5 bases from V and 3 bases from J, with 14 bases between. CDR3 protein: CASSPSRANYEQYF. CDR3 DNA sequence: TGTGCCAGCAGTCCCAGTAGGGCCAACTACGAGCAGTACTTC.

The chain recombines TRBV18 with TRBJ2-3, with 15 bases fitting TRBD2. Germline V gene data show CDR1 as KGHSH and CDR2 as LQKENI. The CDR3 runs to 18 residues. The ends lost 6 bases at V and 4 bases at J; junction bases unmatched: 11. CDR3 loop: CASSPGLAGGRSPDTQYF. As DNA, the CDR3 is TGTGCCAGCTCCCCTGGACTAGCGGGAGGGCGGAGTCCAGATACGCAGTATTTT.

The chain combines TRBV15 with TRBJ2-5, with 7 bases fitting TRBD1. With 0 bases clipped from V and 2 bases from J, the junction kept 9 bases outside the gene matches. The CDR3 extends over 17 amino acids. The germline CDR1 and CDR2 sequences are LNHNV and YYDKDF (reference sequence). The CDR3 loop is CATSRDLRGPRQETQYF. The CDR3 bases are TGTGCCACCAGCAGAGATCTTAGGGGGCCGCGACAAGAGACCCAGTACTTC.